The present entry profiles one T cell receptor beta chain with its context. Per the germline V gene, CDR1 is LGHDT and CDR2 is YNNKEL (reference sequence). V gave up 7 bases and J gave up 3 bases; unmatched junction bases: 8. The CDR3 has 16 residues. The data were obtained in a study of low-dose radiotherapy and immunotherapy resistance in tumors. Study details: Fractions of 0.5 Gy went to Cohort 1 every 2 weeks, totaling 6.5 Gy. Patients took 300 mg oral aspirin daily for four cycles from cycle 1 day 1.

Covering alpha and beta chains, TRAV- and TRBV-specific primers were used for the first-strand cDNA. Over around 19 PCR cycles, TCRs were amplified from a constant-region primer and V-primer adapter. mRNA, after isolation, was amplified by in vitro transcription. TCRdb ran MiXCR on the reads and lists one entry per CDR3 protein. The data show fewer than 90,000 distinct CDR3 sequences, 18% seen once. Time point noted: before trial treatment. J is TRBJ2-3 and V is TRBV3-1; TRBD1 aligns across 12 bases. This receptor was identified in a male donor with prostate cancer. The sequencing here drew on PBMCs, taken before treatment. The CDR3 nucleotides read TGTGCCAGCACCCGGGACAGGGGGCGCTTGACAGATACGCAGTATTTT. Translating it yields CASTRDRGRLTDTQYF.